The 31 T cell receptor beta chains below come from one sample, sequenced in a study of PD-1 blockade in classical Hodgkin lymphoma. The data were produced by immunoSEQ multiplex PCR, yet TCRdb's version contains in-frame clones alone and is incomplete. Among 50,000 to 75,000 clones, more than 70% were seen once, and the ten largest hold about 5.6%. Exposure to brentuximab vedotin varied, and each patient had relapsed following autologous stem cell transplantation. This material consisted of peripheral blood mononuclear cells (PBMCs), taken before the second cycle of nivolumab. The receptors shown here come from a human donor with classical Hodgkin lymphoma.

The rearrangement links TRBV6-1 to TRBJ2-7, with TRBD1 matching 8 bases. CDR1 is MNHNS, CDR2 SASEGT, per germline. The V segment lost 7 bases and the J segment 2 bases; nucleotides outside the gene matches: 10. This CDR3 is built from 15 residues. CDR3 nucleotide sequence: TGTGCCAGCAACGGAGACAGGGGCCTTCCCTACGAGCAGTACTTC. It yields the protein CASNGDRGLPYEQYF.

V and J are TRBV19 and TRBJ1-1; no firm D call. The germline V and J ends were trimmed by 3 bases and 5 bases, with 16 bases remaining between them. CDR1 and CDR2 (germline): LNHDA, SQIVND (reference sequence). This CDR3 is 15 amino acids long. CDR3 residues: CASSIGAGANTEAFF. CDR3 DNA: TGTGCCAGTAGTATTGGCGCAGGCGCGAATACTGAAGCTTTCTTT.

The V call is TRBV7-9, the J call TRBJ1-4; 7 nucleotides agree with TRBD1. The length of the CDR3 is 14 residues. The V gene end was trimmed by 7 bases and the J gene end by 5 bases; junction bases not matched to a gene: 7. Germline V CDR1 and CDR2: SEHNR, FQNEAQ (reference sequence). CDR3 nucleotides: TGTGCCAGCACCCCAGGGGGGTGGAATGAAAAACTGTTTTTT. This encodes CASTPGGWNEKLFF.

The chain couples TRBV13 to TRBJ2-7; D may be TRBD2 (5 bases). Germline CDR1 PRHDT, CDR2 FYEKMQ (reference sequence). CDR3 length equals 15 residues. The V gene lost 7 bases and the J gene lost 1 base, with 17 bases spanning the gap. The CDR3 sequence: CASTPKGALSYEQYF. The CDR3 DNA reads TGTGCCAGCACCCCCAAGGGAGCCCTTTCCTACGAGCAGTACTTC.

V usage is TRBV19 and J usage is TRBJ2-5; D is uncertain. Trimming took off 4 bases at V and 2 bases at J, with 11 bases between the two ends. The germline gives CDR1 LNHDA, CDR2 SQIVND (reference sequence). The CDR3 has 14 amino acids. CDR3 DNA: TGTGCCAGTAGTAGTTGGACCGCGCAAGAGACCCAGTACTTC. It codes for CASSSWTAQETQYF.

This clone was recorded only once. J is TRBJ1-2 and V is TRBV27; tentatively, D is TRBD1 (6 bases). Germline V gene data show CDR1 as MNHEY and CDR2 as SMNVEV (reference sequence). The germline V and J ends were trimmed by 4 bases and 2 bases, with 14 bases remaining between them. This CDR3 has 15 residues. CDR3 sequence reads: CASSWQPQGNYGYTF. CDR3 DNA sequence: TGTGCCAGCAGTTGGCAACCACAGGGAAACTATGGCTACACCTTC.

This clone was observed a handful of times. The chain uses TRBV4-1 and TRBJ2-3; 7 positions agree with TRBD1. V dropped 0 bases and J dropped 2; count of bases not matched to a gene: 5. Germline V lookup: CDR1 MGHRA, CDR2 YSYEKL. CDR3 length equals 16 residues. CDR3 protein: CASSQEGTVNTDTQYF. CDR3 nucleotide sequence: TGCGCCAGCAGCCAAGAAGGGACAGTTAACACAGATACGCAGTATTTT.

This clone was picked up a small number of times. The chain employs TRBV5-4 and TRBJ2-3; D possibly matches TRBD1 or TRBD2 (5 bases each). With 4 bases removed from V and 4 bases from J, the gap between germline ends came to 10 bases. From germline, CDR1 is SGHNT and CDR2 YYREEE (reference sequence). This CDR3 is built from 13 residues. CDR3 amino acids: CASSPRGADTQYF. The CDR3 nucleotides read TGTGCCAGCAGCCCCCGGGGCGCAGATACGCAGTATTTT.

CDR3: CATSRPLTTGNTEAFF. CDR3 DNA sequence: TGTGCCACCAGCAGACCCCTAACAACAGGGAACACTGAAGCTTTCTTT. The chain joins TRBV15 to TRBJ1-1, with D perhaps matching TRBD1 (5 bases). The CDR3 loop spans 16 amino acids. V lost 2 bases and J 1 base, leaving 14 bases between the germline ends. Germline V CDR1 and CDR2: LNHNV, YYDKDF (reference sequence).

This clone was seen only once. The rearrangement links TRBV7-2 to TRBJ1-6; D unclear. CDR3 length equals 14 residues. The germline gives CDR1 SGHTA, CDR2 FQGNSA. V gave up 7 bases and J gave up 4 bases, with 11 bases separating them. CDR3 residues: CASTPGSYNSPLHF. In DNA form, the CDR3 reads TGTGCCAGCACCCCCGGTAGTTATAATTCACCCCTCCACTTT.

The rearrangement joins TRBV11-3 to TRBJ2-7, with D unclear. This CDR3 is 13 amino acids long. CDR1 SGHNT and CDR2 YENEEA come from the germline V gene. Between the trimmed V and J ends, which lost 1 base and 2 bases, there was a span of 6 bases. The CDR3 DNA reads as TGTGCCAGCAGCTTAGGGCCTACCTACGAGCAGTACTTC. Translating gives CASSLGPTYEQYF.

J is TRBJ2-7 and V is TRBV18, with D possibly called TRBD1 or TRBD2 (5 bases each). Germline-derived CDR1 and CDR2 are KGHSH and LQKENI. CDR3 length equals 14 residues. V shed 4 bases and J shed 3 bases, with 13 bases lying between them. The DNA of the CDR3 is TGTGCCAGCTCACTGGGACCAGAAGGCTACGAGCAGTACTTC. It translates to CASSLGPEGYEQYF.

This clone was counted once. The chain combines TRBV5-1 with TRBJ1-1; TRBD1 aligns across 7 bases. Germline values: CDR1 SGHRS, CDR2 YFSETQ. The CDR3 has 15 residues. Trimming at V came to 3 bases and at J to 0 bases, leaving 5 bases not matched to a gene. The CDR3 reads CASSSRQGMNTEAFF. DNA of the CDR3: TGCGCCAGCAGCTCCAGACAGGGAATGAACACTGAAGCTTTCTTT.

The rearrangement joins TRBV5-1 to TRBJ2-2, with D perhaps TRBD1 or TRBD2 (6 bases each). Germline V lookup: CDR1 SGHRS, CDR2 YFSETQ. This CDR3 contains 16 residues. V lost 4 bases and J lost 0, with 13 bases in between. The CDR3 reads CASSSSRGPNTGELFF. The CDR3 coding sequence is TGCGCCAGCAGCAGTTCCCGGGGGCCGAACACCGGGGAGCTGTTTTTT.

In its sample, this clone was seen a few times. The CDR3 DNA follows: TGTGCCAGCAGCTTAGGGGGGTTCTCGGCCTACGAGCAGTACTTC. Translated, it gives CASSLGGFSAYEQYF. The genes are TRBV7-8 and TRBJ2-7, with D perhaps assigned TRBD1 or TRBD2 (5 bases each). Germline CDR1 and CDR2: SGHVS and FQNEAQ. This CDR3 is 15 amino acids long. With 1 base removed from V and 2 bases from J, the gap between germline ends came to 12 bases.

The V gene is TRBV6-6, the J gene TRBJ1-5; D is unresolved. The CDR3 covers 12 residues. V was clipped by 6 bases and J by 3 bases, with 6 bases between them. Germline V gives CDR1 MNHNY, CDR2 SVGAGI (reference sequence). The CDR3 is CASRTANQPQHF. The CDR3 DNA follows: TGTGCCAGCAGAACAGCCAATCAGCCCCAGCATTTT.

CDR3 sequence reads: CASSETGGSVLRKFF. The CDR3 nucleotides read TGTGCCAGTAGCGAGACAGGGGGTTCCGTTTTACGAAAGTTCTTC. This sequence joins TRBV19 and TRBJ2-1; TRBD1 agrees at 9 bases. V trimming: 6 bases; J trimming: 14 bases; junction bases outside the gene matches: 17. This CDR3 comprises 15 residues. The V gene's germline CDR1 is LNHDA and CDR2 SQIVND (reference sequence).

Only one count was recorded for this clone. Other nucleotide sequences in the sample specify the same CDR3. The chain joins TRBV5-1 to TRBJ1-5; the D gene is possibly TRBD1 (6 bases). This CDR3 contains 14 residues. Deletions cut 4 bases from V and 4 bases from J, with 12 bases between. The germline V gene encodes CDR1 SGHRS and CDR2 YFSETQ. The CDR3 region is CASSLEGGNQPQHF. In nucleotides, the CDR3 is TGCGCCAGCAGCCTGGAGGGGGGTAATCAGCCCCAGCATTTT.

About this clone itself: This sample also contains other DNA sequences that code for the same CDR3. The chain uses TRBV7-9 and TRBJ1-1; D uncertain. Germline V gene data show CDR1 as SEHNR and CDR2 as FQNEAQ (reference sequence). The CDR3 consists of 13 residues. V was shortened by 2 bases and J by 4 bases, with 8 bases between the two germline ends. CDR3 sequence: CASSLLGGTEAFF. DNA of the CDR3: TGTGCCAGCAGCTTACTAGGAGGCACTGAAGCTTTCTTT.

J is TRBJ2-3 and V is TRBV7-3; D remains ambiguous. This CDR3 is 13 amino acids long. CDR1 and CDR2 (germline): SGHTA, FQGTGA. V lost 6 bases, J lost 4 bases, and 11 bases lay in between. This chain's CDR3 is CASSYDTPDTQYF. The CDR3 nucleotides read TGTGCCAGCAGTTATGACACTCCAGATACGCAGTATTTT. Filled out from reference TRBV7-3 and TRBJ2-3, the complete variable domain reads GAGVSQTPSNKVTEKGKYVELRCDPISGHTALYWYRQSLGQGPEFLIYFQGTGAADDSGLPNDRFFAVRPEGSVSTLKIQRTERGDSAVYLCASSYDTPDTQYFGPGTRLTVL.

DNA of the CDR3: TGTGCCAGCTCACCACTCGGGCCCGAAGGACCCGCTTTCTTT. The encoded protein is CASSPLGPEGPAFF. The V and J genes are TRBV18 and TRBJ1-1, with D hard to call. The germline V gene encodes CDR1 KGHSH and CDR2 LQKENI. V lost 1 base to trimming and J lost 11 bases, with 17 bases between them. The CDR3 contains 14 residues.

The rearrangement joins TRBV19 to TRBJ1-1, with TRBD1 as a possible D gene (6 bases). This CDR3 region has 12 residues. Germline CDR1 is LNHDA and CDR2 is SQIVND (reference sequence). Trimming cost V 5 bases and J 5 bases, with 9 bases left between them. The CDR3 reads CASSDRRTEAFF. CDR3 DNA: TGTGCCAGTAGTGACAGGAGGACTGAAGCTTTCTTT.

V and J are TRBV5-1 and TRBJ1-4; D gene unclear. The length of the CDR3 is 13 residues. V was trimmed by 7 bases and J by 3 bases, leaving 10 bases between them. CDR1 is SGHRS and CDR2 is YFSETQ in the germline V gene. The CDR3: CASSAAANEKLFF. Written as DNA, the CDR3 is TGCGCCAGCTCCGCGGCGGCTAATGAAAAACTGTTTTTT.

The J gene is TRBJ1-5, the V gene TRBV15, with D hard to call. The CDR3 consists of 14 residues. V lost 7 bases and J 0 bases, leaving 10 bases between the germline ends. Germline V gene lookup returns CDR1 LNHNV and CDR2 YYDKDF (reference sequence). The CDR3 sequence: CATTSYYSNQPQHF. CDR3 sequence (DNA): TGTGCCACCACCAGTTACTATAGCAATCAGCCCCAGCATTTT. The full variable domain, completed using reference TRBV15 and TRBJ1-5, is DAMVIQNPRYQVTQFGKPVTLSCSQTLNHNVMYWYQQKSSQAPKLLFHYYDKDFNNEADTPDNFQSRRPNTSFCFLDIRSPGLGDTAMYLCATTSYYSNQPQHFGDGTRLSIL.

CDR3 in DNA: TGTGCCAGCAGCTCATACACTGAAGCTTTCTTT. Its protein product is CASSSYTEAFF. The rearrangement joins TRBV7-9 to TRBJ1-1, with unresolved D. Per the germline V gene, CDR1 is SEHNR and CDR2 is FQNEAQ (reference sequence). Trimming pared 4 bases from V and 3 bases from J, leaving 3 bases between. The CDR3 is made up of 11 amino acids.

The gene calls are TRBV14 and TRBJ2-7, with TRBD2 identical over 8 bases. This CDR3 spans 14 amino acids. CDR1 SGHDN and CDR2 FVKESK come from the germline V gene. Losses at the gene ends were 3 bases for V and 7 bases for J; bases not matched to a gene: 8. The DNA of the CDR3 is TGTGCCAGCAGCCACCGTAGCGGGGTTGGAGAGCAGTACTTC. Translation gives CASSHRSGVGEQYF.

The rearrangement links TRBV4-1 to TRBJ2-1; 8 bases are a match to TRBD1. Germline V gene lookup returns CDR1 MGHRA and CDR2 YSYEKL. The length of the CDR3 is 19 residues. After removal of 3 bases from V and 5 bases from J, the junction contained 18 bases not matched to a gene. CDR3 in amino acids: CASSQAFLWGRGPDNEQFF. The CDR3 nucleotides are TGCGCCAGCAGCCAGGCATTCTTGTGGGGCAGGGGGCCCGACAATGAGCAGTTCTTC.

The chain has TRBV5-1 and TRBJ2-1; TRBD2 matches at 8 bases. The germline V gene has CDR1 SGHRS and CDR2 YFSETQ. J lost 10 bases, V lost 6 bases, and 18 bases had no gene match. The CDR3 is 16 residues long. CDR3 in DNA: TGCGCCAGCACTGAGAAGCGGGGGACATATGGCGAGGAGCAGTTCTTC. Residues: CASTEKRGTYGEEQFF.

The chain couples TRBV6-4 to TRBJ2-3; D gene uncertain. Germline CDR1 reads MRHNA; CDR2 reads SNTAGT. V was cut by 4 bases and J by 0 bases, with 5 bases left in between. The CDR3 extends over 13 amino acids. This chain's CDR3 is CASSVRSTDTQYF. In DNA form, the CDR3 reads TGTGCCAGCAGTGTCAGGAGCACAGATACGCAGTATTTT.

This chain joins TRBV5-1 and TRBJ1-1, with no clear D. V was cut by 0 bases and J by 0 bases, with 9 bases left in between. Per the germline V gene, CDR1 is SGHRS and CDR2 is YFSETQ. The CDR3 is made up of 15 amino acids. CDR3 in amino acids: CASSLGFAVNTEAFF. CDR3 bases: TGCGCCAGCAGCTTGGGGTTCGCCGTGAACACTGAAGCTTTCTTT.

V is TRBV6-1 and J is TRBJ2-1; 14 nucleotides agree with TRBD2. V gave up 0 bases and J gave up 9 bases; unmatched junction bases: 13. This CDR3 is 19 amino acids long. CDR1 is MNHNS and CDR2 is SASEGT in the germline V gene. The CDR3 sequence is CASSEATPGLAGASVEQFF. The CDR3 DNA follows: TGTGCCAGCAGTGAAGCGACACCGGGACTAGCGGGGGCCTCGGTTGAGCAGTTCTTC.